The 13 T cell receptor beta chains below all came from one sample that was sequenced in a study of chemoradiotherapy in HPV16-positive cancers. Assay: immunoSEQ multiplex PCR; the TCRdb copy retains only in-frame clones and omits some. The data contain 9,500 to 15,000 clones, about 90% of them singletons. This sample comprised blood, obtained from a patient who underwent chemoradiotherapy. The receptors were gathered from a human donor with HPV-associated anogenital cancer.

The chain uses TRBV6-6 and TRBJ1-2; 7 positions match TRBD1. The germline CDR1 and CDR2 sequences are MNHNY and SVGAGI (reference sequence). V was pared by 5 bases and J by 1 base, with 7 bases of the junction left unmatched. The CDR3 loop spans 15 amino acids. This chain's CDR3 is CASSKPGQLNYGYTF. DNA for the CDR3: TGTGCCAGCAGTAAACCGGGACAGCTTAACTATGGCTACACCTTC.

The rearrangement joins TRBV5-1 to TRBJ2-2, with D perhaps TRBD2 (5 bases). The CDR3 has 16 amino acids. Trimming stripped 4 bases from V and 1 base from J, with 14 bases between. The germline CDR1 and CDR2 sequences are SGHRS and YFSETQ. The CDR3 DNA reads TGCGCCAGCAGCGGCGGGTCAACTAAGAACACCGGGGAGCTGTTTTTT. Protein sequence: CASSGGSTKNTGELFF.

The rearrangement links TRBV7-6 to TRBJ1-2, with D unresolved. The CDR3 contains 13 residues. Between the trimmed V and J ends, which lost 1 base and 2 bases, there was a span of 5 bases. Germline V gives CDR1 SGHVS, CDR2 FNYEAQ. CDR3 region: CASSLDENYGYTF. Here the CDR3 DNA reads TGTGCCAGCAGCTTAGATGAGAACTATGGCTACACCTTC.

CDR3 loop: CASSFLQGLGTPSNQPQHF. The CDR3 DNA reads as TGTGCCAGCAGCTTTCTACAGGGATTGGGTACGCCGAGCAATCAGCCCCAGCATTTT. This sequence joins TRBV5-8 and TRBJ1-5, with D maybe TRBD1 (6 bases). This CDR3 is 19 amino acids long. V lost 2 bases and J 1 base, leaving 22 bases between the germline ends. In germline, CDR1 is SGHTS, CDR2 YDEGEE.

This clone is a singleton in its sample. The chain employs TRBV28 and TRBJ2-6; no clear D gene. Germline-derived CDR1 and CDR2 are MDHEN and SYDVKM. V was clipped by 4 bases and J by 2 bases, with 18 bases between them. The CDR3 consists of 18 residues. CDR3 in DNA: TGTGCCAGCAGTTCCCTACATCTCAGAGGAGCTGGGGCCAACGTCCTGACTTTC. Translating it yields CASSSLHLRGAGANVLTF.

The chain recombines TRBV18 with TRBJ2-1; no firm D call. The CDR3 is 13 amino acids. V lost 0 bases to trimming and J lost 15 bases, with 15 bases between them. The germline V gene encodes CDR1 KGHSH and CDR2 LQKENI. The chain's CDR3 is CASSPPSLDKVFF. The CDR3 DNA is TGTGCCAGCTCACCACCGTCCCTCGACAAGGTGTTCTTC.

The V gene is TRBV2, the J gene TRBJ1-5, with D possibly being TRBD1 (5 bases). The CDR3 has 14 amino acids. V shed 4 bases and J shed 6 bases, with 13 bases lying between them. Germline CDR1 SNHLY, CDR2 FYNNEI. The CDR3 sequence is CASSGAGGVQPQHF. DNA of the CDR3: TGTGCCAGCAGTGGAGCGGGGGGGGTTCAGCCCCAGCATTTT.

The chain uses TRBV25-1 and TRBJ2-1; no clear D gene. The CDR3 is 11 residues long. Trimming left V 0 bases short and J 6 bases short, with 0 bases between. Looked up from germline, CDR1 is MGHDK and CDR2 is SYGVNS. The CDR3 sequence is CASSEYNEQFF. The CDR3 coding sequence is TGTGCCAGCAGTGAATACAATGAGCAGTTCTTC.

The genes are TRBV15 and TRBJ1-1; D ambiguous. V dropped 1 base and J dropped 11 bases, with 8 bases sitting between them. CDR3 length: 11 amino acids. Germline loops: CDR1 LNHNV, CDR2 YYDKDF (reference sequence). The CDR3 is CATSRVTGAFF. The CDR3 coding sequence is TGTGCCACCAGCAGAGTTACCGGGGCTTTCTTT.

The chain uses TRBV7-9 and TRBJ2-7; TRBD2 agrees at 9 bases. The germline gives CDR1 SEHNR, CDR2 FQNEAQ (reference sequence). This CDR3 region has 16 residues. Trimming removed 5 bases from V and 4 bases from J; junction bases left unmatched: 12. The CDR3 is CASSQVGGTSSYEQYF. For the CDR3, the DNA is TGTGCCAGCAGCCAGGTTGGGGGGACTAGCTCTTACGAGCAGTACTTC.

This sequence joins TRBV6-1 and TRBJ2-6; 7 nucleotides match TRBD1. This CDR3 contains 18 residues. The ends lost 4 bases at V and 0 bases at J; junction bases unmatched: 9. Germline CDR1 is MNHNS and CDR2 is SASEGT. CDR3 nucleotide sequence: TGTGCCAGCAGTGGGCCGGGTACAGGGGACTCTGGGGCCAACGTCCTGACTTTC. This translates into CASSGPGTGDSGANVLTF.

The chain recombines TRBV7-3 with TRBJ2-3, with D maybe TRBD1 (6 bases). The CDR3 contains 14 residues. V was pared by 5 bases and J by 3 bases, with 12 bases between. Germline loops: CDR1 SGHTA, CDR2 FQGTGA. CDR3 nucleotide sequence: TGTGCCAGCAGCCCCACCAGGGGAACAGATACGCAGTATTTT. Translation gives CASSPTRGTDTQYF. The full variable domain, rest sourced from reference TRBV7-3 and TRBJ2-3, is GAGVSQTPSNKVTEKGKYVELRCDPISGHTALYWYRQSLGQGPEFLIYFQGTGAADDSGLPNDRFFAVRPEGSVSTLKIQRTERGDSAVYLCASSPTRGTDTQYFGPGTRLTVL.

The V and J genes are TRBV19 and TRBJ1-2; D is undetermined. Germline lookup yields CDR1 LNHDA and CDR2 SQIVND (reference sequence). Trimming took off 3 bases at V and 6 bases at J, with 20 bases between the two ends. The CDR3 totals 16 residues. In DNA, the CDR3 is TGTGCCAGTAGTATGGTGGAGCGGGTGGGTTTGGATGGCTACACCTTC. Translated: CASSMVERVGLDGYTF.